The T cell receptor (beta chain) under discussion was sequenced for a study of CD8+ T cells in alopecia areata. Study-level background: Grafted skin came from C3H/HeJ donors with spontaneous alopecia (roughly 6-13 months old) and was placed on approximately 7-10-week-old female C3H/HeJ mice.

Comments on this clone: Antigen unknown. The germline and genes are mouse ones. The read ends 4 residues early relative to the CDR3; the germline J gene fills the gap.

Broader study findings: Relative to mice, TCR sharing across patients was less clear, a difference possibly HLA-related. Scalp samples also contribute reads from the resident alphabeta T cells found in normal skin. Higher clonality and more expanded CD8+ clones appeared in lesional than normal scalp.

cDNA serving as the sequencing template came from extracted, reverse transcribed RNA. Libraries were prepared by immunoSEQ multiplex PCR; TCRdb keeps only in-frame clonotypes and omits some of them. Singletons are absent from the sample, which has over 100,000 clones. Germline CDR1 reads MNHDT; CDR2 reads YYDKIL. The CDR3 spans 17 residues. V lost 0 bases, J lost 0 bases, and 5 bases stayed unmatched. Material for sequencing was lesional skin. V is TRBV17 and J is TRBJ2-3, with 8 bases matching TRBD1. The receptor comes from a C3H/HeJ mouse with alopecia areata. The strain is characterized by the MHC haplotype H2-k. The CDR3 bases that were read are TGTGCTAGCAGTAGAGATGGGGACAGGCGTAGTGCAGAA. Its translation is CASSRDGDRRSAE. The full-length CDR3 reads as CASSRDGDRRSAETLYF.